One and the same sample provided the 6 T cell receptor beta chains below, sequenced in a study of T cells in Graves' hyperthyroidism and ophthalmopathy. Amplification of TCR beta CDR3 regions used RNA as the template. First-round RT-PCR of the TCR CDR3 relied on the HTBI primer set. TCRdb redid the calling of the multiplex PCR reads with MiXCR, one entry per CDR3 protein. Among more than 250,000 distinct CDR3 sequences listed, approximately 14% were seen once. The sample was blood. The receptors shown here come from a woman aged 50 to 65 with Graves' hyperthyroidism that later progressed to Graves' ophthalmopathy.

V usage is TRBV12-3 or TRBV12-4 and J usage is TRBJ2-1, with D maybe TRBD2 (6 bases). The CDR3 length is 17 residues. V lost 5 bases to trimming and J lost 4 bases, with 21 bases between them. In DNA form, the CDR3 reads TGTGCCAGCAGTCTGGGTGCTGGCGGGGCCCTATACAATGAGCAGTTCTTC. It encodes CASSLGAGGALYNEQFF.

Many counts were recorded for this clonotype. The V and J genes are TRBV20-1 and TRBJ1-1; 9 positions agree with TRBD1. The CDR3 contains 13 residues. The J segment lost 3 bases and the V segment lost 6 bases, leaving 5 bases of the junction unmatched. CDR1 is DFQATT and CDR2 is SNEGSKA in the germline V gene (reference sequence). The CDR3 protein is CSARRDRDTEAFF. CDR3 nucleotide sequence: TGCAGTGCAAGGAGGGACAGGGACACTGAAGCTTTCTTT.

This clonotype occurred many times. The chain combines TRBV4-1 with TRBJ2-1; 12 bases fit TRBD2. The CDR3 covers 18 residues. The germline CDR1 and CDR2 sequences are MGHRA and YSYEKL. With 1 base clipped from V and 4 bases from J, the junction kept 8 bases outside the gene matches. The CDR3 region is CASSQGDLAGGWYNEQFF. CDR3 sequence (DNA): TGCGCCAGCAGCCAAGGGGACCTAGCGGGAGGGTGGTACAATGAGCAGTTCTTC.

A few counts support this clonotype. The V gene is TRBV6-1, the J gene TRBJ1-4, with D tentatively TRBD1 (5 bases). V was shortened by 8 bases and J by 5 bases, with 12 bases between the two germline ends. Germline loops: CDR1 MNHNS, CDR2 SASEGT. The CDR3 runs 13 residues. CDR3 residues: CASQTGTNEKLFF. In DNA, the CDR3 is TGTGCCAGCCAGACCGGGACCAATGAAAAACTGTTTTTT.

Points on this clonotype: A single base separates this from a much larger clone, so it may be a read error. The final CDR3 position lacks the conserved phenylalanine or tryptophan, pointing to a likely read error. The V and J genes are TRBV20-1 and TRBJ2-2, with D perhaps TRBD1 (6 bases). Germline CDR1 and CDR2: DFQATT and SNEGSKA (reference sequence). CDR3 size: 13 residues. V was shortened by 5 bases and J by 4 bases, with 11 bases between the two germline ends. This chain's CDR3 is CSAALGGTGELFS. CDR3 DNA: TGCAGTGCTGCACTAGGGGGCACCGGGGAGCTGTTTTCT.

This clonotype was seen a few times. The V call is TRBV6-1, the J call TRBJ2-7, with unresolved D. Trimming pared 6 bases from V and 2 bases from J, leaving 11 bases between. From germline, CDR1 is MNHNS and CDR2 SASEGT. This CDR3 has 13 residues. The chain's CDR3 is CASSEPGPYEQYF. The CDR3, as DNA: TGTGCCAGCAGCGAACCGGGCCCCTACGAGCAGTACTTC.